The T cell receptor beta chain described here comes from a study of T cells after yellow fever vaccination (dated by TCRdb to the late 2010s). Study-level background: The SMART-Seq v4 Ultra Low Input RNA kit was used to prepare libraries from fractions with low cell numbers. Two healthy male donors, one aged 18 to 30 and one aged 30 to 39 years, were included in the cohort. Bulk PBMC replicates and cell subsets were isolated from blood drawn at multiple timepoints before and after both primary and secondary immunization. To follow T-cell clones before and after primary and booster YFV17D yellow fever vaccination, bulk TCR alpha and beta repertoires were sequenced over time.

Synthesis of TCR cDNA relied on 5'RACE template switching, a step that introduced a universal primer site along with unique molecular identifiers. cDNA synthesis was primed from both the TCR alpha and TCR beta constant segments. Library amplification used two PCR steps, and the second PCR step added sample barcodes and sequencing adapters. Libraries were sequenced on Illumina HiSeq 2500 (2x100 bp) or NovaSeq (2x150 bp). The published analysis was carried out like this. MIGEC was used to demultiplex reads and collapse the reads into UMI consensus sequences, and MiXCR was used for V(D)J alignment. Using edgeR on replicate PBMC samples, clonotypes were called vaccine-responding if FDR was below 0.01 and the log2 fold change was above 5 up to day 15. Each bulk clonotype received a CD4 or CD8 identity based on whether the sequenced CD4 or CD8 repertoire contained that clonotype at higher abundance. TCRdb itself trimmed the public reads at Q25 with fastp, ran MiXCR and retained productive beta chains. A single entry per CDR3 protein holds the most common genes and DNA from its merged rows. The V and J calls were not made by the authors but by TCRdb's processing. The sample table holds around 140,000 distinct CDR3 sequences, of which 6.5% to 8.5% were seen once. The ten largest clones add up to approximately 0.78% of the sample.

Measured from the cysteine to the phenylalanine, the CDR3 is 13 residues long. Left in the record is the CDR3 DNA by itself, 39 bases read in frame from the first base. At the junction V is shortened by 2 bases and J by 9 bases, with 14 bases in between. Based on the germline V gene, the CDR1 and CDR2 sequences are SGHVS and FQNEAQ. Overall study outcomes, separate from this receptor: The secondary T-cell response was weaker than the primary response but faster, peaking on day 5 instead of day 15. FACS-sorted repertoires could contain abundant contaminating clonotypes from the bulk population, so computational filtering was required. Only two donors were included in the study, so the extent to which the findings can be generalized is limited. A small fraction of clonotypes showed up in both the CD4 and CD8 compartments, probably as a result of convergent recombination. After the booster, most of the clones that had expanded following primary vaccination were detected again (about 95% of CD4 and around 88% of CD8), which suggests that memory was broadly maintained.

The sample's treatment or condition label is to be understood as: live attenuated yellow fever vaccine strain. A standard Ficoll-Paque protocol was used to isolate PBMCs from peripheral blood. Dynabeads CD4 and CD8 positive selection kits were used to isolate the CD4 and CD8 T-cell fractions. TriZol was used to extract RNA from bulk PBMCs, CD4 and CD8 fractions, and dextramer-positive and dextramer-negative fractions. In this sample, this clonotype turned up many times. What antigen it recognizes has not been identified. The sample holds no much larger clone one base away, and base qualities are not on file.

This sequence uses TRBV7-8 and TRBJ2-7, with no D gene named confidently. The receptor comes from a man aged 30-40 years who received the YFV17D yellow fever vaccine. The specimen comprised CD4+ T cells sorted from PBMCs, sampled 5 days after the yellow fever booster vaccination. In nucleotide form, the sequence is TGTGCCAGCAGCTTACCCCAACCAGGTGGGCAGTACTTC. Its translation reads: CASSLPQPGGQYF.